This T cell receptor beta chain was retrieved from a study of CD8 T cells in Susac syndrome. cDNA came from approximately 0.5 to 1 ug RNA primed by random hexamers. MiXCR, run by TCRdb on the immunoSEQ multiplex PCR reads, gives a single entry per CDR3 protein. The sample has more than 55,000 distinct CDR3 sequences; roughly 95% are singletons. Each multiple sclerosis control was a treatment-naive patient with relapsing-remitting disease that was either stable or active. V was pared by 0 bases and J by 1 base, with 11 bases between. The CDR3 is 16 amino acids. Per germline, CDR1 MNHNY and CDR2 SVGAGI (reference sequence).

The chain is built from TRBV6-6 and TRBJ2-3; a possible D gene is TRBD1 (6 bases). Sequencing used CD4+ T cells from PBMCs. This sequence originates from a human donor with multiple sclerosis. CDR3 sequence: CASSYSRTVGTDTQYF. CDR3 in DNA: TGTGCCAGCAGTTACTCGCGGACAGTAGGCACAGATACGCAGTATTTT.